These 21 T cell receptor beta chains came from one sample sequenced in a study of T cell responses to AZD1222 COVID-19 vaccine. The repertoire was sequenced with immunoSEQ multiplex PCR; TCRdb's copy has only in-frame clones and lacks some. The sample lists fewer than 110,000 clones; about 90% were seen once. Here the sequenced sample was peripheral blood, taken 28 days after the second AZD1222 dose. The receptors derive from an adult who received the AZD1222 COVID-19 vaccine.

The chain combines TRBV27 with TRBJ2-2; TRBD1 matches at 7 bases. The J segment lost 5 bases and the V segment lost 6 bases, leaving 6 bases of the junction unmatched. This CDR3 is 14 amino acids long. Germline V gene sequence: CDR1 MNHEY, CDR2 SMNVEV (reference sequence). The CDR3 region has the DNA TGTGCCAGCAGGCGGACAGGTGGGACCGGGGAGCTGTTTTTT. Its translation: CASRRTGGTGELFF.

This rearrangement joins TRBV15 to TRBJ1-4; 7 bases align to TRBD1. Germline loops: CDR1 LNHNV, CDR2 YYDKDF (reference sequence). This CDR3 is built from 14 residues. V was clipped by 0 bases and J by 7 bases; unmatched bases: 2. CDR3 amino acids: CATSRETGSEKLFF. Written as DNA, the CDR3 is TGTGCCACCAGCAGAGAGACAGGGAGTGAAAAACTGTTTTTT.

This clone came up once. This chain links TRBV6-6 with TRBJ1-6, with D tentatively TRBD1 (5 bases). V shed 0 bases and J shed 8 bases, with 8 bases lying between them. Germline CDR1 reads MNHNY; CDR2 reads SVGAGI (reference sequence). The CDR3 is 14 residues long. CDR3 amino acids: CASSYSTRDSPLHF. CDR3 coding DNA: TGTGCCAGCAGTTACTCGACCAGGGATTCACCCCTCCACTTT.

The chain recombines TRBV27 with TRBJ1-2; D is undetermined. Trimming removed 2 bases at V and 0 bases at J, with 7 bases between. This CDR3 has 14 amino acids. Germline-derived CDR1 and CDR2 are MNHEY and SMNVEV (reference sequence). Written as DNA, the CDR3 is TGTGCCAGCAGTTTAGGCAGACCTAACTATGGCTACACCTTC. It is translated as CASSLGRPNYGYTF.

This clone was counted a few times. The chain is built from TRBV2 and TRBJ2-2, with 7 bases identical to TRBD1. The CDR3 has 15 amino acids. V trimming: 7 bases; J trimming: 3 bases; junction bases outside the gene matches: 8. The germline V gene encodes CDR1 SNHLY and CDR2 FYNNEI. CDR3 sequence: CASKGAGVYTGELFF. The DNA for the CDR3 is TGTGCCAGCAAGGGGGCAGGGGTCTACACCGGGGAGCTGTTTTTT.

The chain uses TRBV14 and TRBJ1-1, with D unresolved. The germline V gene has CDR1 SGHDN and CDR2 FVKESK. The CDR3 runs to 13 residues. V was trimmed by 0 bases and J by 6 bases, leaving 8 bases between them. The chain's CDR3 is CASSQDRRAEAFF. The CDR3 DNA is TGTGCCAGCAGCCAAGATCGAAGGGCTGAAGCTTTCTTT.

The CDR3 loop is CASSTGVNTEAFF. The CDR3 DNA sequence: TGCGCCAGCAGCACCGGGGTTAACACTGAAGCTTTCTTT. The J gene is TRBJ1-1, the V gene TRBV5-1, with D hard to call. The CDR3 runs to 13 residues. Germline values: CDR1 SGHRS, CDR2 YFSETQ. The V end was cut by 4 bases, the J end by 2 bases, with 9 bases between.

This clone was seen once. The J gene is TRBJ2-5, the V gene TRBV5-1; TRBD2 aligns across 10 bases. Germline assignment: CDR1 SGHRS and CDR2 YFSETQ. This CDR3 spans 16 amino acids. V was clipped by 0 bases and J by 5 bases; unmatched bases: 7. The CDR3 reads CASSLAASGGGETQYF. The CDR3 bases are TGCGCCAGCAGCTTGGCGGCTAGCGGGGGTGGGGAGACCCAGTACTTC.

The gene calls are TRBV7-2 and TRBJ2-1; D tentatively reads TRBD1 or TRBD2 (5 bases each). V lost 2 bases to trimming and J lost 4 bases, with 9 bases between them. CDR1 is SGHTA and CDR2 is FQGNSA in the germline V gene. CDR3 length equals 14 residues. For the CDR3, the DNA is TGTGCCAGCAGCTTATTGAGGGGATACAATGAGCAGTTCTTC. Protein sequence: CASSLLRGYNEQFF.

V and J are TRBV15 and TRBJ1-2; D gene uncertain. The CDR3 consists of 15 residues. The germline V and J ends were trimmed by 0 bases and 4 bases, with 12 bases remaining between them. Per germline, CDR1 LNHNV and CDR2 YYDKDF (reference sequence). The CDR3 DNA sequence: TGTGCCACCAGCAGAGAGTCCGGGCCCGGCTATGGCTACACCTTC. It codes for CATSRESGPGYGYTF.

The V call is TRBV19, the J call TRBJ2-5; 8 bases are shared with TRBD2. The germline gives CDR1 LNHDA, CDR2 SQIVND (reference sequence). The CDR3 has 15 amino acids. V shed 1 base, J shed 4 bases, and the junction held 5 bases outside the gene matches. The DNA for the CDR3 is TGTGCCAGTAGTATAGCGGGGGGGCTCGGAGAGACCCAGTACTTC. Its translation is CASSIAGGLGETQYF.

A few counts support this clone. The chain uses TRBV4-2 and TRBJ2-7; 7 positions match TRBD1. Germline V gene lookup returns CDR1 LGHNA and CDR2 YNFKEQ. CDR3 length: 14 residues. V gave up 4 bases and J gave up 0 bases; unmatched junction bases: 3. The CDR3 region has the DNA TGTGCCAGCAGCCCTCGGGACAGCTCCTACGAGCAGTACTTC. Protein: CASSPRDSSYEQYF.

The chain has TRBV2 and TRBJ2-5; D gene unclear. CDR1 is SNHLY and CDR2 is FYNNEI in the germline V gene. This CDR3 has 13 amino acids. Trimming left V 3 bases short and J 0 bases short, with 5 bases between. CDR3 nucleotide sequence: TGTGCCAGCAGTGATTTAGACCAAGAGACCCAGTACTTC. Its protein is CASSDLDQETQYF.

This clone has a count of ten or more. The chain employs TRBV2 and TRBJ2-7; D unclear. The CDR3 extends over 11 amino acids. Trimming removed 3 bases at V and 3 bases at J, with 3 bases between. Germline V gene lookup returns CDR1 SNHLY and CDR2 FYNNEI. CDR3 coding DNA: TGTGCCAGCAGTGACAACTACGAGCAGTACTTC. Protein sequence: CASSDNYEQYF.

This clone was counted only a few times. The chain's CDR3 is CASSLMAGDQPQHF. For the CDR3, the DNA is TGTGCCAGCAGCTTAATGGCAGGGGATCAGCCCCAGCATTTT. This chain joins TRBV7-3 and TRBJ1-5, with D tentatively TRBD1 (6 bases). The CDR3 length is 14 residues. Germline CDR1 is SGHTA and CDR2 is FQGTGA. The germline V and J ends were trimmed by 1 base and 5 bases, with 9 bases remaining between them.

The rearrangement uses TRBV12-3 or TRBV12-4 and TRBJ1-1; 7 bases match TRBD1. This CDR3 region has 13 residues. The V gene end was trimmed by 8 bases and the J gene end by 5 bases; junction bases not matched to a gene: 8. The CDR3 here is CASFRQGGTEAFF. CDR3 DNA sequence: TGTGCCAGCTTTCGACAGGGTGGAACTGAAGCTTTCTTT.

The chain carries TRBV9 and TRBJ2-5, with TRBD2 matching over 7 bases. V shed 5 bases, J shed 8 bases, and the junction held 9 bases outside the gene matches. The CDR3 sequence is 13 residues long. The germline V gene has CDR1 SGDLS and CDR2 YYNGEE. The CDR3 here is CASSLAREGTQYF. As DNA, the CDR3 is TGTGCCAGCAGTCTCGCCAGGGAGGGTACCCAGTACTTC.

V and J are TRBV2 and TRBJ2-7, with D uncertain. Germline V CDR1 and CDR2: SNHLY, FYNNEI. V shed 7 bases and J shed 1 base, with 8 bases lying between them. This CDR3 contains 12 residues. The CDR3 coding sequence is TGTGCCAGCAAACCCTCTTCCTACGAGCAGTACTTC. Its translation is CASKPSSYEQYF.

This rearrangement joins TRBV19 to TRBJ1-2; no clear D gene. Germline V CDR1 and CDR2: LNHDA, SQIVND (reference sequence). The CDR3 extends over 15 amino acids. The ends were cut back, 3 bases at V and 8 bases at J, with 19 bases in the middle. The CDR3 sequence: CASSIQRTQGDGYTF. CDR3 sequence (DNA): TGTGCCAGTAGTATCCAGCGGACCCAAGGTGACGGCTACACCTTC.

This clone was seen just once. The chain is built from TRBV30 and TRBJ1-2, with D possibly being TRBD1 (6 bases). Germline V CDR1 and CDR2: GTSNPN, SVGIG (reference sequence). The CDR3 has 11 amino acids. The V and J ends lost 8 bases and 4 bases respectively, with 11 bases between them. The CDR3 spells CARRDTYGYTF. The CDR3 DNA reads TGTGCCCGAAGGGACACCTATGGCTACACCTTC.

The V gene is TRBV7-2, the J gene TRBJ1-1, with D tentatively TRBD1 (5 bases). V was clipped by 6 bases and J by 1 base, with 15 bases between them. Germline V CDR1 and CDR2: SGHTA, FQGNSA. The CDR3 has 15 amino acids. The CDR3 DNA reads TGTGCCAGCAGGTACGGGGCACGTCGGAACACTGAAGCTTTCTTT. This gives the protein CASRYGARRNTEAFF.